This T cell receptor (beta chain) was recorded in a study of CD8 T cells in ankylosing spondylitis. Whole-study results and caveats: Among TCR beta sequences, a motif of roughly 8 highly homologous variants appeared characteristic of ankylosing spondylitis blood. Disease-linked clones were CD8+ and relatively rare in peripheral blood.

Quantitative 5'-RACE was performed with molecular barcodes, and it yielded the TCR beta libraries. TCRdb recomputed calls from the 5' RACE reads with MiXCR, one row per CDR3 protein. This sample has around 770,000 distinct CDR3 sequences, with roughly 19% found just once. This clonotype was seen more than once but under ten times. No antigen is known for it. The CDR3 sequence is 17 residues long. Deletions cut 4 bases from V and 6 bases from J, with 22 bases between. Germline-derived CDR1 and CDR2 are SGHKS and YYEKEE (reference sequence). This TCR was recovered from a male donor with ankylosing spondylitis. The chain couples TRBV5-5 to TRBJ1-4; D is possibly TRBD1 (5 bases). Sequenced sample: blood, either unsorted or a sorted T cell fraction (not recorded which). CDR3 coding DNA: TGTGCCAGCAGCAAGGCCCCGGGGCCGGGGAAGGATGAAAAACTGTTTTTT. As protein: CASSKAPGPGKDEKLFF. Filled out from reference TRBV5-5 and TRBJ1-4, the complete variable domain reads DAGVTQSPTHLIKTRGQQVTLRCSPISGHKSVSWYQQVLGQGPQFIFQYYEKEERGRGNFPDRFSARQFPNYSSELNVNALLLGDSALYLCASSKAPGPGKDEKLFFGSGTQLSVL.